This is a list of T cell receptor beta chains from one sample in a study of graft-versus-host responses after intestinal transplantation. Assay: immunoSEQ multiplex PCR; the TCRdb copy retains only in-frame clones and omits some. The table has fewer than 45,000 clones, about 94% seen once. Source: PBMCs, taken 16 days after intestinal transplant. These receptor sequences come from a human patient who received an intestinal transplant, so some T cells may come from the graft donor. The CDR3 runs from the conserved cysteine through the conserved F or W. The D gene is left open where the match is weak. Not every row has a clone size; where given, it reads once, few, many or a size class.

D	J	size	V	DNA	CDR3
.	TRBJ2-1	.	TRBV6-5	TGTGCCAGCACTAGGGGAGAGGGCAATGAGCAGTTCTTC	CASTRGEGNEQFF
.	TRBJ2-7	once	TRBV19	TGTGCCAGTAGTTCGTCGGACCGCTACGAGCAGTACTTC	CASSSSDRYEQYF
TRBD2	TRBJ2-2	once	TRBV7-6	TGTGCCAGCAGCTTATATATCTTCGGGACGGGAGGGACCGGGGAGCTGTTTTTT	CASSLYIFGTGGTGELFF
.	TRBJ2-7	.	TRBV4-1	TGCGCCAGCAGCCAGGCCCCCTTGACCGCACGAAATGAGCAGTACTTC	CASSQAPLTARNEQYF
TRBD2	TRBJ2-7	.	TRBV6-6	TGTGCCAGCCGAGGGCGGGAGACCTACGAGCAGTACTTC	CASRGRETYEQYF
TRBD1	TRBJ2-7	.	TRBV7-8	TGTGCCAGCAGCTTAGTGGGACAGGGGTCCTACGAGCAGTACTTC	CASSLVGQGSYEQYF
TRBD1	TRBJ1-1	.	TRBV27	TGTGCCAGCAGTTTTTTCAGGGGGGACACTGAAGCTTTCTTT	CASSFFRGDTEAFF
.	TRBJ2-1	.	TRBV21-1	TGTGCCAGCAGCACCGGACTAGCGGGAGGGAATGAGCAGTTCTTC	CASSTGLAGGNEQFF
.	TRBJ2-1	.	TRBV28	TGTGCCAGCAGCGGCCTCCTCAATGAGCAGTTCTTC	CASSGLLNEQFF
TRBD2	TRBJ2-5	.	TRBV6-5	TGTGCCAGCAGTTACGGACTAGCGGGAGGGGAGACCCAGTACTTC	CASSYGLAGGETQYF
.	TRBJ2-7	.	TRBV27	TGTGCCAGCAGACCCACCCCCGAAGTAGCCCCGTACGAGCAGTACTTC	CASRPTPEVAPYEQYF
TRBD1	TRBJ1-2	.	TRBV6-6	TGTGCCAGCAGTTACAGGGGGCACGGCTACACCTTC	CASSYRGHGYTF
.	TRBJ2-1	.	TRBV7-8	TGTGCCAGCAGCTTATCCGGGGGCAATGAGCAGTTCTTC	CASSLSGGNEQFF
TRBD1	TRBJ2-7	.	TRBV9	TGTGCCAGCAGCGTAGAGGCAGGGGGTTCCTACGAGCAGTACTTC	CASSVEAGGSYEQYF
TRBD1	TRBJ2-1	.	TRBV19	TGTGCCAGTAGCGGACAGGGGTTCCTTAATGAGCAGTTCTTC	CASSGQGFLNEQFF
TRBD2	TRBJ2-3	.	TRBV19	TGTGCCAGTAGTATAGCCGGCGGGAGTAAAGATACGCAGTATTTT	CASSIAGGSKDTQYF
.	TRBJ2-7	.	TRBV19	TGTGCCAGTAGCCGGGGACACTTCTACGAGCAGTACTTC	CASSRGHFYEQYF
.	TRBJ2-5	.	TRBV2	TGTGCCAGCCCTTCTACCTATAGAGAGACCCAGTACTTC	CASPSTYRETQYF